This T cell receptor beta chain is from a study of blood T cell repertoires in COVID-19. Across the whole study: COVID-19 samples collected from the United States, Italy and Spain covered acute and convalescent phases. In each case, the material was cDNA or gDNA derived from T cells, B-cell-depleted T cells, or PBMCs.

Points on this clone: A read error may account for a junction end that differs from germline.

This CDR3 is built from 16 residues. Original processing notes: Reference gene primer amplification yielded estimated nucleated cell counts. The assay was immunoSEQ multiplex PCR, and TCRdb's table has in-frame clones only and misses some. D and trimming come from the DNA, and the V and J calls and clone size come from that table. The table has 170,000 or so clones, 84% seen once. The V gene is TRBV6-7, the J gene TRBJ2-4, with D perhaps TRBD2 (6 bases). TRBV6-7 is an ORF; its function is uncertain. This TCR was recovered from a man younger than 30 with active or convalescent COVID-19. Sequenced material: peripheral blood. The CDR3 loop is CASSPRSSLARNIQYF. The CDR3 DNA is TGTGCCAGCAGTCCCCGGTCCTCACTAGCCAGAAACATTCAGTACTTC.